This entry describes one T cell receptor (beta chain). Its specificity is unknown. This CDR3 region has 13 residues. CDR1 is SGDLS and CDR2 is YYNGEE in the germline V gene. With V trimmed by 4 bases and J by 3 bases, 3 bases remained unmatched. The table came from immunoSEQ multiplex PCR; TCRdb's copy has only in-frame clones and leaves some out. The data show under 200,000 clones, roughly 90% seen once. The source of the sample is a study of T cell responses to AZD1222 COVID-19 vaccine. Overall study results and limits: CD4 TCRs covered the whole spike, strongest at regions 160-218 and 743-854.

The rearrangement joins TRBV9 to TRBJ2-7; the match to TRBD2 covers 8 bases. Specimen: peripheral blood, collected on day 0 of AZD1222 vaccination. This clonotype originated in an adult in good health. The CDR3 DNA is TGTGCCAGCAGCACGGGACTAGACTACGAGCAGTACTTC. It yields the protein CASSTGLDYEQYF. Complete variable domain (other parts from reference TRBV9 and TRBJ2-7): DSGVTQTPKHLITATGQRVTLRCSPRSGDLSVYWYQQSLDQGLQFLIQYYNGEERAKGNILERFSAQQFPDLHSELNLSSLELGDSALYFCASSTGLDYEQYFGPGTRLTVT.